These 32 T cell receptor beta chains originate from one sample sequenced in a study of T cell repertoires in cytomegalovirus infection (dated by TCRdb to between 2018 and 2020). Antigens of these TCRs are unknown. Data came from an Illumina HiSeq 1500. TCRdb redid the processing of the public reads, applying fastp at Q25 and MiXCR, and retained in-frame beta chains. Every CDR3 protein is listed once, alongside the most common genes and DNA of its rows. Across this sample there are some 940,000 distinct CDR3 sequences, with around 32% seen only once. The ten largest clones represent about an eighth of the sample. According to the study, the label for this sample's treatment or condition signals: in vitro stimulation with specific CMV peptide epitopes to enrich CMV-specific T cells. Sequenced material: cultured CD8+ T cells from PBMCs, taken from culture after CMV antigen stimulation. The receptor source for this set is a human donor in good health (CMV status not recorded). Some clones in this sample may be carry-over from other donors' samples.

This clonotype was detected a few times. The chain uses TRBV6-5 and TRBJ2-3; 8 bases align to TRBD1. The V and J ends lost 6 bases and 4 bases, in that order; junction bases with no gene match: 12. The CDR3 is 16 amino acids. In germline, CDR1 is MNHEY, CDR2 SVGAGI. The CDR3 DNA reads as TGTGCCAGCAGGCTGACCGGGACAGGTGGTTCAGATACGCAGTATTTT. Amino acids: CASRLTGTGGSDTQYF.

This clonotype was picked up a small number of times. Here the CDR3 reads CASSSALVRDGYTF. The CDR3 nucleotides read TGTGCCAGCAGCTCCGCACTGGTCCGGGATGGCTACACCTTC. The chain uses TRBV5-4 and TRBJ1-2; D is ambiguous. The CDR3 spans 14 residues. Germline V CDR1 and CDR2: SGHNT, YYREEE (reference sequence). Trimming shortened V by 3 bases and J by 6 bases, and 15 bases separated the two germline ends.

This clonotype was detected only a few times. The chain is built from TRBV6-1 and TRBJ2-7, with D perhaps matching TRBD1 (5 bases). Germline CDR1 MNHNS, CDR2 SASEGT. The CDR3 contains 12 residues. V was shortened by 4 bases and J by 6 bases, with 10 bases between the two germline ends. This CDR3 reads CASSAQGAEQYF. As DNA, the CDR3 is TGTGCCAGCAGTGCTCAAGGGGCCGAGCAGTACTTC.

Comment on this clonotype: The junction differs from germline at one of its ends, possibly a read error. The chain employs TRBV15 and TRBJ2-3; unclear D gene. The CDR3 runs to 15 residues. CDR1 LNHNV and CDR2 YYDKDF come from the germline V gene (reference sequence). The CDR3 region has the DNA TGTGCCACCCGCAGAGTCGGATCTAGGACAGATACGCAGTATTTT. The encoded protein is CATRRVGSRTDTQYF.

This chain joins TRBV12-5 and TRBJ1-1; no reliable D call. Trimming shortened V by 0 bases and J by 2 bases, and 7 bases separated the two germline ends. The CDR3 extends over 14 amino acids. Germline lookup yields CDR1 LGHNT and CDR2 FRNRAP. The CDR3 reads CASGLVPRNTEAFF. CDR3 DNA: TGTGCTAGTGGTTTGGTACCCCGTAACACTGAAGCTTTCTTT.

The sample holds many counts of this clonotype. The chain recombines TRBV7-9 with TRBJ2-7; D is undetermined. Between the trimmed V and J ends, which lost 3 bases and 4 bases, there was a span of 7 bases. Germline-derived CDR1 and CDR2 are SEHNR and FQNEAQ (reference sequence). The CDR3 sequence is 12 residues long. CDR3 nucleotides: TGTGCCAGCAGCTTGGGCCAGTACGAGCAGTACGTC. It codes for CASSLGQYEQYV.

The chain links TRBV20-1 to TRBJ2-7; D may be TRBD1 (5 bases). CDR1 is DFQATT, CDR2 SNEGSKA, per germline (reference sequence). The CDR3 is made up of 14 amino acids. The V end was cut by 0 bases, the J end by 0 bases, with 9 bases between. The CDR3 protein is CSAREKGLSYEQYF. In DNA, the CDR3 is TGCAGTGCTAGAGAAAAGGGGCTCTCCTACGAGCAGTACTTC.

Written as DNA, the CDR3 is TGTGCCAGCAGTACCACAGGGGGTCCGAACTACGAGCAGTACGTC. It encodes CASSTTGGPNYEQYV. The chain links TRBV27 to TRBJ2-7, with 8 bases lining up with TRBD1. The CDR3 sequence is 15 residues long. Germline V gene lookup returns CDR1 MNHEY and CDR2 SMNVEV (reference sequence). J lost 3 bases, V lost 5 bases, and 9 bases had no gene match.

As concerns this clonotype: This CDR3 is missing its conserved last phenylalanine or tryptophan, likely due to a read error. No DNA is shown, since the ends of the CDR3 on it are uncertain; the CDR3 is the one TCRdb lists. This chain links TRBV20-1 with TRBJ2-5; no check of the table's D call, TRBD2, against the DNA was made. Germline CDR1 DFQATT, CDR2 SNEGSKA (reference sequence). The CDR3 contains 10 residues when both ends are counted. The CDR3 loop is CSALAGAPIP.

The V and J genes are TRBV6-2 or TRBV6-3 and TRBJ1-2; 10 bases line up with TRBD1. The CDR3 extends over 17 amino acids. Trimming cost V 6 bases and J 5 bases; bases outside gene matches: 15. The germline V gene encodes CDR1 MNHEY and CDR2 SVGEGT. The CDR3 DNA follows: TGTGCCAGCAGACAATCCCCCGGACAGGGGGTTGGTTATGGCTACACCTTC. This encodes CASRQSPGQGVGYGYTF.

This clonotype was detected only a few times. This rearrangement joins TRBV7-6 to TRBJ1-3; D gene uncertain. This CDR3 comprises 16 residues. The V end was cut by 2 bases, the J end by 2 bases, with 13 bases between. The germline V gene has CDR1 SGHVS and CDR2 FNYEAQ. The CDR3 loop is CASSLRGYAAGNTIYF. The CDR3 DNA reads TGTGCCAGCAGCTTACGGGGATATGCCGCTGGAAACACCATATATTTT.

This sequence joins TRBV27 and TRBJ2-1, with D uncertain. This CDR3 region has 11 residues. The germline CDR1 and CDR2 sequences are MNHEY and SMNVEV (reference sequence). Trimming took 7 bases from V and 4 from J, leaving 5 bases between them. The CDR3 protein is CASTLYNEQFF. The DNA of the CDR3 is TGTGCCAGCACCCTTTACAATGAGCAGTTCTTC.

The rearrangement links TRBV9 to TRBJ1-1; D perhaps matches TRBD1 (5 bases). Germline V CDR1 and CDR2: SGDLS, YYNGEE. V lost 3 bases, J lost 4 bases, and 16 bases lay in between. This CDR3 spans 15 amino acids. CDR3: CASSAGTSVTTEAFF. The CDR3 DNA reads as TGTGCCAGCAGCGCCGGGACCAGCGTCACCACTGAAGCTTTCTTT.

The chain uses TRBV7-2 and TRBJ2-1, with 8 positions matching TRBD2. From germline, CDR1 is SGHTA and CDR2 FQGNSA. The CDR3 spans 14 residues. V gave up 6 bases and J gave up 6 bases; unmatched junction bases: 7. CDR3: CASRIGGGLNEQFF. In nucleotides, the CDR3 is TGTGCCAGCAGAATCGGGGGGGGGCTCAATGAGCAGTTCTTC.

The table lists this clonotype with a few counts. The rearrangement uses TRBV29-1 and TRBJ1-2; D is undetermined. V was cut by 6 bases and J by 2 bases, with 10 bases left in between. Per germline, CDR1 SQVTM and CDR2 ANQGSEA. The CDR3 is 12 residues long. The CDR3 DNA sequence: TGCAGCGTCGGTGGTGTGAACTATGGCTACACCTTC. It codes for CSVGGVNYGYTF. Based on the CDR3 plus reference TRBV29-1 and TRBJ1-2, the full variable domain is SAVISQKPSRDICQRGTSLTIQCQVDSQVTMMFWYRQQPGQSLTLIATANQGSEATYESGFVIDKFPISRPNLTFSTLTVSNMSPEDSSIYLCSVGGVNYGYTFGSGTRLTVV.

Points on this clonotype: One end of the junction does not line up with germline, which may come from a read error. CDR3 coding DNA: TGTGCCAGCAGATACCAGGACGGGTACGATCAGTACTTC. Amino acids: CASRYQDGYDQYF. The chain couples TRBV6-1 to TRBJ2-7; D call uncertain. This CDR3 comprises 13 residues. Germline loops: CDR1 MNHNS, CDR2 SASEGT.

The rearrangement links TRBV4-3 to TRBJ1-6; a weak D match, TRBD1 (5 bases). The germline gives CDR1 LGHNA, CDR2 YSLEER. The CDR3 has 18 residues. Between the trimmed V and J ends, which lost 0 bases and 7 bases, there was a span of 19 bases. The CDR3 coding sequence is TGCGCCAGCAGCCAAGAGCCAGCAGGGACCGGCTTAAATTCACCCCTCCACTTT. This encodes CASSQEPAGTGLNSPLHF.

Only a few counts were recorded for this clonotype. The chain is built from TRBV5-1 and TRBJ2-1; D possibly corresponds to TRBD1 (6 bases). V was shortened by 3 bases and J by 1 base, with 17 bases between the two germline ends. There are 17 residues in the CDR3. CDR1 and CDR2 (germline): SGHRS, YFSETQ. CDR3 coding DNA: TGCGCCAGCAGCTGGGGTCCCTTCCAGGGGTCCTACAATGAGCAGTTCTTC. Translating it yields CASSWGPFQGSYNEQFF.

This clonotype was seen only a few times. The chain uses TRBV27 and TRBJ2-3; 7 bases line up with TRBD2. With V trimmed by 4 bases and J by 1 base, 8 bases remained unmatched. CDR1 and CDR2 from the germline V gene are MNHEY and SMNVEV (reference sequence). The CDR3 loop spans 16 amino acids. CDR3 amino acids: CASSSLLAIRTDTQYF. DNA of the CDR3: TGTGCCAGCAGTTCTTTACTAGCGATACGCACAGATACGCAGTATTTT.

This clonotype has only a few counts. V is TRBV7-9 and J is TRBJ1-2; no definite D call. The CDR3 covers 13 residues. Germline V gene data show CDR1 as SEHNR and CDR2 as FQNEAQ (reference sequence). V was cut by 0 bases and J by 11 bases, with 13 bases left in between. DNA for the CDR3: TGTGCCAGCAGCTTAGCCCGGACTGCCCCGTACACCTTC. It specifies CASSLARTAPYTF.

This clonotype showed up just a few times. In nucleotides, the CDR3 is TGTGCCAGCAGCCAAGAGCACAGGCTCACAGATACGCAGTATTTT. It codes for CASSQEHRLTDTQYF. This chain connects TRBV4-2 to TRBJ2-3; weak D call: TRBD1 (5 bases). The CDR3 contains 15 residues. Trimming took 0 bases from V and 2 from J, leaving 9 bases between them. Germline V lookup: CDR1 LGHNA, CDR2 YNFKEQ.

This chain joins TRBV2 and TRBJ2-1; possibly TRBD2 for D (5 bases). From germline, CDR1 is SNHLY and CDR2 FYNNEI. CDR3 size: 10 residues. V lost 6 bases, J lost 9 bases, and 6 bases lay in between. The DNA for the CDR3 is TGTGCCAGCAGGGGAGCTGAGCAGTTCTTC. Amino acid sequence: CASRGAEQFF.

With respect to this clonotype: The junction and the germline gene differ at one end; a read error may be behind it. CDR3 amino acids: CANSWGVGSGNTIYF. The CDR3 nucleotides read TGTGCCAACAGTTGGGGGGTCGGCTCTGGAAACACCATATATTTT. The chain has TRBV12-3 or TRBV12-4 and TRBJ1-3; D might be TRBD1 (5 bases). The CDR3 totals 15 residues.

V is TRBV7-6 and J is TRBJ1-3, with TRBD1 identical over 8 bases. In germline, CDR1 is SGHVS, CDR2 FNYEAQ. The J segment lost 5 bases and the V segment lost 4 bases, leaving 7 bases of the junction unmatched. The CDR3 is 15 residues long. CDR3 in DNA: TGTGCCAGCAGCTCTTCGGACAGGGACAGAAACACCATATATTTT. Its protein is CASSSSDRDRNTIYF.

This sequence joins TRBV7-6 and TRBJ1-1; D is possibly TRBD1 (5 bases). Germline V gene data show CDR1 as SGHVS and CDR2 as FNYEAQ. This CDR3 is built from 14 residues. V lost 5 bases and J 5 bases, leaving 15 bases between the germline ends. The CDR3 sequence is CASSQGRPGTEAFF. The DNA for the CDR3 is TGTGCCAGCAGCCAGGGACGACCAGGGACTGAAGCTTTCTTT.

This clonotype was found once. The rearrangement joins TRBV14 to TRBJ2-2, with D unclear. The CDR3 spans 13 residues. Per germline, CDR1 SGHDN and CDR2 FVKESK. The V gene lost 1 base and the J gene lost 9 bases, with 9 bases spanning the gap. Written as DNA, the CDR3 is TGTGCCAGCAGCCAAGCCAGTCCCAGGGAGCTGTTTTTT. Amino acids: CASSQASPRELFF.

This clonotype showed up just once. The chain uses TRBV4-3 and TRBJ1-1, with D possibly matching TRBD1 (5 bases). CDR1 and CDR2 (germline): LGHNA, YSLEER. Trimming left V 0 bases short and J 1 base short, with 12 bases between. The CDR3 contains 16 residues. The CDR3 sequence is CASSQDRGHRNTEAFF. The CDR3 nucleotides read TGCGCCAGCAGCCAAGACCGAGGACATCGGAACACTGAAGCTTTCTTT.

The chain has TRBV24-1 and TRBJ2-2; tentative D call: TRBD1 (5 bases). V was pared by 2 bases and J by 4 bases, with 13 bases between. The germline V gene has CDR1 KGHDR and CDR2 SFDVKD. The CDR3 totals 16 residues. The CDR3 DNA reads TGTGCCACCAGTGATTCTCGTCAGGGTAGCACCGGGGAGCTGTTTTTT. Amino acid sequence: CATSDSRQGSTGELFF.

The rearrangement uses TRBV6-2 or TRBV6-3 and TRBJ2-3; D is unresolved. The CDR3 has 13 amino acids. Germline assignment: CDR1 MNHEY and CDR2 SVGEGT. V was pared by 6 bases and J by 4 bases, with 11 bases between. The CDR3 here is CASSLWAPDTQYF. The CDR3 DNA reads TGTGCCAGCAGCCTCTGGGCTCCAGATACGCAGTATTTT.

V usage is TRBV12-3 or TRBV12-4 and J usage is TRBJ2-7; a weak D match, TRBD2 (7 bases). The CDR3 spans 16 residues. The DNA of the CDR3 is TGTGCCGGCAGTTTAGGGTGGGGAGGGGGGGATAACGAGCAGTACGTC. Amino acid sequence: CAGSLGWGGGDNEQYV.

The chain recombines TRBV19 with TRBJ1-1; TRBD1 agrees at 7 bases. Trimming removed 7 bases from V and 0 bases from J; junction bases left unmatched: 8. The germline V gene encodes CDR1 LNHDA and CDR2 SQIVND (reference sequence). The CDR3 sequence is 15 residues long. CDR3 DNA sequence: TGTGCCAGTACCGGGGTGGGACAGATGAACACTGAAGCTTTCTTT. This translates into CASTGVGQMNTEAFF.

This clonotype has more than one count but fewer than ten. CDR3 residues: CATSFDSNTGELFF. The CDR3 coding sequence is TGTGCCACCAGCTTTGACAGTAACACCGGGGAGCTGTTTTTT. V is TRBV15 and J is TRBJ2-2; TRBD1 is a possible D gene (5 bases). Per the germline V gene, CDR1 is LNHNV and CDR2 is YYDKDF (reference sequence). Trimming pared 5 bases from V and 2 bases from J, leaving 9 bases between. This CDR3 region has 14 residues.